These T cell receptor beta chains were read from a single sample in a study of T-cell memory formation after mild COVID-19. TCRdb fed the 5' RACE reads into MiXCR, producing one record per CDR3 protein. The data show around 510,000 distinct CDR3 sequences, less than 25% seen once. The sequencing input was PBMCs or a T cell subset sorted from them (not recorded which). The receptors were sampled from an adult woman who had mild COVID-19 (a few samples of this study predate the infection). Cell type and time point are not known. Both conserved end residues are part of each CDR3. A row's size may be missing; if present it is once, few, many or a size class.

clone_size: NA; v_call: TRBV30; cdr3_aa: CAWTSAGGPRADNEQFF
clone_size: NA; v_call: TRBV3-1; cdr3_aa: CASSQEPSGPPKDTQYF
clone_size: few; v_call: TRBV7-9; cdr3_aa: CASRSRDRGPGTEAFF
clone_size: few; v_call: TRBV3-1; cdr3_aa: CASSQDWKTQYF
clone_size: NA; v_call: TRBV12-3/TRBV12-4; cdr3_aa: CASSYIHRGTEAFF
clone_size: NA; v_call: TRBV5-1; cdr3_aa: CASSLVGSGTTDTQYF
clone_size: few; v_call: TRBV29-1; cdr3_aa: CSAPGQGAYEQYF
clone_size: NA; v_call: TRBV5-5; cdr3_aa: CASSSWREGRDEQFF
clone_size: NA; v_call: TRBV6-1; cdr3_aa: CASSGIIYSTGELFF
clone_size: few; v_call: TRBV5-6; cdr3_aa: CASSLKGTNEKLFF
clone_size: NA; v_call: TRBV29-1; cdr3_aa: CSVDSDTLEAFF
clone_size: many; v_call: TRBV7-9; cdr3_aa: CASSPRTSYNEQFF
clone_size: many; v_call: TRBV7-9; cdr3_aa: CASSFRADTQYF
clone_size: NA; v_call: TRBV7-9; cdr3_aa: CASSSLVGGLTDTQYF
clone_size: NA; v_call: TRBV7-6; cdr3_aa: CASSLADLGQEATEAFF
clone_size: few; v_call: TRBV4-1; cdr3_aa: CASSPEEGNTQYF
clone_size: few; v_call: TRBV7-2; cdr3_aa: CASSLGSKEAFF
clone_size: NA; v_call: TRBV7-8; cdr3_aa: CASSILTGSNQPQHF
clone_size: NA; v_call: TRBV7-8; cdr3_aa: CASSPRRLIRQPQHF
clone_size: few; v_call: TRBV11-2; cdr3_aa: CASSDSPYSNQPQHF
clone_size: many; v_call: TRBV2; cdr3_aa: CASSLSGALNNEQFF
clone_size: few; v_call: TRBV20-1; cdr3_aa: CSGQGYHTEAFF
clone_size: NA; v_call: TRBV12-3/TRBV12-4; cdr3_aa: CASSFRLGVRETQYF
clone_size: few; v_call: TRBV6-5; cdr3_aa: CASSRDAWGYTF
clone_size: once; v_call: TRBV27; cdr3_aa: CASSRDWRADQPQHF
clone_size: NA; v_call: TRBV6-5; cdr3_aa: CASRKLARGSQETQYF
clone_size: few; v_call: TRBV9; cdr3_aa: CASSVGRTSPNEQFF
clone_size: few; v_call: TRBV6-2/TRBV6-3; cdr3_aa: CASSLTPGTFNSYNEQFF
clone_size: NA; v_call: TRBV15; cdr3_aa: CATSSSGTINYGYTF
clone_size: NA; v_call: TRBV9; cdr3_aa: CASSVSRAVGLYEQYF
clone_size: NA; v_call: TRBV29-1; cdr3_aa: CSSRGAAYNEQFF
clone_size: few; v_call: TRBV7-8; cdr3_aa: CASSLIPVGSGTGAFF
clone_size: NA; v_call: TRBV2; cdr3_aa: CASSEGHPGQSLSYNSPLHF
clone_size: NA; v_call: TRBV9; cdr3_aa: CASSGLGIQYF
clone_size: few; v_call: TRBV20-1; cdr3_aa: CSARDRLAARFGEQFF
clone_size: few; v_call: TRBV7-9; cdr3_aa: CASSLGVQPGTSGIYEQYF
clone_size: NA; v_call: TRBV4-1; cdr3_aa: CASSQEGQGPSTEAFF
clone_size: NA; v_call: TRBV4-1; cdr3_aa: CASSAKRWETQYF
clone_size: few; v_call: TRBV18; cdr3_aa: CASSGGRTDTQYF
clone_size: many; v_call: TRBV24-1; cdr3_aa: CATSDFRGTTGELFF
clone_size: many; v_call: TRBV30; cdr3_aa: CAWSPHTSGANVLTF
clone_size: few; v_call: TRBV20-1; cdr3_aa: CSAARVTEQFF
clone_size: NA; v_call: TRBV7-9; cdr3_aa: CASSGGKSRSYNEQFF
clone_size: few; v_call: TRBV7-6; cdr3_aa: CASSLPRLAGGGTYNEQFF
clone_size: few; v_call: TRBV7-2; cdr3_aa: CASSLLAGTGNEQFF
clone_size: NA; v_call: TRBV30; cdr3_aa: CAWSQRDRGYNQPQHF
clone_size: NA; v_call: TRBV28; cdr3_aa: CASTMKLAVNTGELFF
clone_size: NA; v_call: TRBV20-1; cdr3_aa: CSANNMKSAQYF
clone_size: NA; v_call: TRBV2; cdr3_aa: CASSEGRGKNEQFF
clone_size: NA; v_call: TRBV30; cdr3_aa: CAWNMGVVPQHF
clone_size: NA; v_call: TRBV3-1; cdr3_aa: CASSPAGGRNGYTF